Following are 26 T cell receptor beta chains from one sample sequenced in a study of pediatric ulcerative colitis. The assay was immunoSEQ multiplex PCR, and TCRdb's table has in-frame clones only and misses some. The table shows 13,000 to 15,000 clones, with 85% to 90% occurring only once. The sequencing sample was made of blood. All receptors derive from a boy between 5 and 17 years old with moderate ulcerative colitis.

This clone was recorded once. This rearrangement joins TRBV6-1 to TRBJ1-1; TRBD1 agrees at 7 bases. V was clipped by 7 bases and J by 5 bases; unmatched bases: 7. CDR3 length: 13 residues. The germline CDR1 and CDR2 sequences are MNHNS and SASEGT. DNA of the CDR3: TGTGCCAGCACCCTGAGCAGGGGGACTGAAGCTTTCTTT. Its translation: CASTLSRGTEAFF.

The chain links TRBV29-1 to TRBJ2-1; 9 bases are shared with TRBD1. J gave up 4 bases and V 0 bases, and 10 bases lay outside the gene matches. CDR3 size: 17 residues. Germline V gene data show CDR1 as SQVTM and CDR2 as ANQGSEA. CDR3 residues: CSVEEGQGRSYYNEQFF. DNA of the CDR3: TGCAGCGTTGAAGAGGGACAGGGAAGGTCATATTACAATGAGCAGTTCTTC.

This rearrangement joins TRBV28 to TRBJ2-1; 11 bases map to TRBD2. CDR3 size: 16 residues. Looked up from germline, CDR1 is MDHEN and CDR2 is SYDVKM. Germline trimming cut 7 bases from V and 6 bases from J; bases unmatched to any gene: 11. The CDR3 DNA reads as TGTGCCAGCACCGAACTAGCGGGAGTACGTTTCAATGAGCAGTTCTTC. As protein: CASTELAGVRFNEQFF.

CDR3 protein: CASSDSSAYEQYF. For the CDR3, the DNA is TGTGCCAGCAGTGATTCATCGGCCTACGAGCAGTACTTC. The chain combines TRBV28 with TRBJ2-7; D not certain. CDR1 and CDR2 (germline): MDHEN, SYDVKM. The CDR3 runs 13 residues. V lost 5 bases to trimming and J lost 2 bases, with 10 bases between them.

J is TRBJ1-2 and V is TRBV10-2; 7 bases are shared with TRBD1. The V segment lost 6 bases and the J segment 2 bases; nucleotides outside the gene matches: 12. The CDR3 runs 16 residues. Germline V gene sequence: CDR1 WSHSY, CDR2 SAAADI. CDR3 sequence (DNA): TGCGCCAGCAGCGCGACCCGGGACAGAGCCAACTATGGCTACACCTTC. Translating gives CASSATRDRANYGYTF.

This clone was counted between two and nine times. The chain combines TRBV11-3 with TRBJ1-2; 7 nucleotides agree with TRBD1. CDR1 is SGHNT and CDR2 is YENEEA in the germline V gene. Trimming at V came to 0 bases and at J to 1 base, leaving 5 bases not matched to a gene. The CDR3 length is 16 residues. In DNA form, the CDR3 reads TGTGCCAGCAGCTTAGACAGGGGGTCAAATAACTATGGCTACACCTTC. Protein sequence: CASSLDRGSNNYGYTF.

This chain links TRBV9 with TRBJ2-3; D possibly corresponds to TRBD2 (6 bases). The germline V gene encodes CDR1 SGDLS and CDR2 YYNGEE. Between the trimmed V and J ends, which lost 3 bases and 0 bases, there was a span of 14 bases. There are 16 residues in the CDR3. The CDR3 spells CASSAYSGRSTDTQYF. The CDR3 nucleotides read TGTGCCAGCAGCGCCTATAGCGGCCGTAGCACAGATACGCAGTATTTT.

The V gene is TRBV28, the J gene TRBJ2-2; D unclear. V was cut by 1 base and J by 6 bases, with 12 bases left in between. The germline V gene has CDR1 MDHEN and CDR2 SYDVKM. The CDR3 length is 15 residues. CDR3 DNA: TGTGCCAGCAGTTTATACCCCGTGATATCCGGGGAGCTGTTTTTT. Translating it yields CASSLYPVISGELFF.

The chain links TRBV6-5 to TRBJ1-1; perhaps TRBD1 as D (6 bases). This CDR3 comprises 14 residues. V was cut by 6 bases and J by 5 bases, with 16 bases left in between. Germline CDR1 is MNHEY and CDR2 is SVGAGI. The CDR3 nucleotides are TGTGCCAGCAGCCTAGGACAGCCGAATACTGAAGCTTTCTTT. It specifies CASSLGQPNTEAFF.

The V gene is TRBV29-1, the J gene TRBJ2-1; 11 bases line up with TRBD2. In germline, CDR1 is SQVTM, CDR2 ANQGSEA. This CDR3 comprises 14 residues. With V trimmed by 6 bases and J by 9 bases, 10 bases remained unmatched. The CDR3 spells CSVATSGNGGEQFF. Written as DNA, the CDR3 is TGCAGCGTCGCGACTAGCGGGAATGGTGGTGAGCAGTTCTTC.

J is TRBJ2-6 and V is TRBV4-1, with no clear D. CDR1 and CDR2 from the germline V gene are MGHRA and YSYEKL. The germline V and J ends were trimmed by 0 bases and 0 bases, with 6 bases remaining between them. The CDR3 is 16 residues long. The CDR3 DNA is TGCGCCAGCAGCCAAGAAAGGGTCTCTGGGGCCAACGTCCTGACTTTC. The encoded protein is CASSQERVSGANVLTF.

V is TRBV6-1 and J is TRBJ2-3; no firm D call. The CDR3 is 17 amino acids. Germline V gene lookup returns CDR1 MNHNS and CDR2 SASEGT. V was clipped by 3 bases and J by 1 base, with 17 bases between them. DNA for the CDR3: TGTGCCAGCAGTGACCTATCGGGCCACAGCGGCACAGATACGCAGTATTTT. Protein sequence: CASSDLSGHSGTDTQYF.

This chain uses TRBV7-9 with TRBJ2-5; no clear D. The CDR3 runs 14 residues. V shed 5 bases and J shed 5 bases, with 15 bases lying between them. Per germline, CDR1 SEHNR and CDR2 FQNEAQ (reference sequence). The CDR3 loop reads CASSPTRKEETQYF. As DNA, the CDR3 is TGTGCCAGCAGCCCCACCCGTAAGGAGGAGACCCAGTACTTC.

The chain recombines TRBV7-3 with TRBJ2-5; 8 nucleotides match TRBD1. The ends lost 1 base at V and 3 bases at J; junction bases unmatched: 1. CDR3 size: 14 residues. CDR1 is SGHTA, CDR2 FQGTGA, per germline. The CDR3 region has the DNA TGTGCCAGCAGCTTAAACAGGGGGGAAGAGACCCAGTACTTC. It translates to CASSLNRGEETQYF.

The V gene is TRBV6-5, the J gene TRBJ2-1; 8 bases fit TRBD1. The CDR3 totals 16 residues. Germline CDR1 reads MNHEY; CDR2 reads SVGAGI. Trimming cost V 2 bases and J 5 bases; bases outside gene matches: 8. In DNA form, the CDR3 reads TGTGCCAGCAGTTACCCCGGGACAGGAAATGACAATGAGCAGTTCTTC. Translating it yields CASSYPGTGNDNEQFF.

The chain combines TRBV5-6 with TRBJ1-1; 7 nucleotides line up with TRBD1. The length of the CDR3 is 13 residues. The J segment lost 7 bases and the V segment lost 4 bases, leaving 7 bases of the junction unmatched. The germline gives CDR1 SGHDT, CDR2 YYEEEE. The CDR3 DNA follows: TGTGCCAGCAGCCCCCGGCGACAGGGTGAAGCTTTCTTT. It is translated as CASSPRRQGEAFF.

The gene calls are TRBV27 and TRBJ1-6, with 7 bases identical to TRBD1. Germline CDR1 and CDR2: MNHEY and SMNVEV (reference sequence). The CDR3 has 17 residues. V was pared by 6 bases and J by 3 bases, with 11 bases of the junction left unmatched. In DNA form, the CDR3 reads TGTGCCAGCAGGGAAACAGGGGCCCCCTACTATAATTCACCCCTCCACTTT. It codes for CASRETGAPYYNSPLHF.

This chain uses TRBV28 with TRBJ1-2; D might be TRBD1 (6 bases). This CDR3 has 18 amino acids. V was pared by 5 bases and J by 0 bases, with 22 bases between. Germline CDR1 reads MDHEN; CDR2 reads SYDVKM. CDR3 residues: CASSLTRDGRGANYGYTF. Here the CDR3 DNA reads TGTGCCAGCAGTCTTACCCGGGACGGAAGGGGGGCTAACTATGGCTACACCTTC.

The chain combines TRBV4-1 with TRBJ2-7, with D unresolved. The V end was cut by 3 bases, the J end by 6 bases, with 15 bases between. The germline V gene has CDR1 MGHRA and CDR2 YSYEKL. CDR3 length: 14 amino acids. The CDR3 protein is CASSHRDTPSEQYF. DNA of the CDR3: TGCGCCAGCAGCCACAGAGATACTCCCTCCGAGCAGTACTTC.

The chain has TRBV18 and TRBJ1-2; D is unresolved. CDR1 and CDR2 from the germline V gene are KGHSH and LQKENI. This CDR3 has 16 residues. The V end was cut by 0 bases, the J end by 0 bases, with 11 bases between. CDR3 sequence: CASSPPASGANYGYTF. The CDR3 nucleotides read TGTGCCAGCTCACCACCGGCCTCGGGAGCTAACTATGGCTACACCTTC.

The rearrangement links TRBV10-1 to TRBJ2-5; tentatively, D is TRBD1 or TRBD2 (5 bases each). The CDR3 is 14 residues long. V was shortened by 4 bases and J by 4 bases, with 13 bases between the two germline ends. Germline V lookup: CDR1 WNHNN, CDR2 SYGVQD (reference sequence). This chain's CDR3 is CASSAGGAPETQYF. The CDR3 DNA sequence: TGCGCCAGCAGTGCTGGGGGAGCCCCAGAGACCCAGTACTTC.

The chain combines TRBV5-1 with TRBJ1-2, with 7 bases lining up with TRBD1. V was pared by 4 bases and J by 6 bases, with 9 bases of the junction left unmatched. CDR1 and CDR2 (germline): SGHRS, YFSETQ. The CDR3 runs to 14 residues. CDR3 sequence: CASSPPTGNNGYTF. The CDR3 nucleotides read TGCGCCAGCAGCCCCCCGACAGGGAACAATGGCTACACCTTC.

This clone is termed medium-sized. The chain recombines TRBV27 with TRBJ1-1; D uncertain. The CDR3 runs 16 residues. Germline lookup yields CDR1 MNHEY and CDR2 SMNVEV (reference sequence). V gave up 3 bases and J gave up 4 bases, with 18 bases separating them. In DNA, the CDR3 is TGTGCCAGCAGTTTTTCCTCGGTCAGGTTTAGCACTGAAGCTTTCTTT. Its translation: CASSFSSVRFSTEAFF.

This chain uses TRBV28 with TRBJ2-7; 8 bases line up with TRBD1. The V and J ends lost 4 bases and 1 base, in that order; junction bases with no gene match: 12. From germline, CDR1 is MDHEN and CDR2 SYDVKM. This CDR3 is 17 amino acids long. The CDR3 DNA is TGTGCCAGCAGTTCGTCTGGGAAGACAGGGGTTTCCTACGAGCAGTACTTC. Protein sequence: CASSSSGKTGVSYEQYF.

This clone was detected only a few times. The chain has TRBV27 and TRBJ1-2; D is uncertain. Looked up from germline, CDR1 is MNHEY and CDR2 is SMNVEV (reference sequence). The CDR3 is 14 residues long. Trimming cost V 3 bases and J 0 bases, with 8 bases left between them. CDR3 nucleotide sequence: TGTGCCAGCAGTTTCTCCGTCGCTAACTATGGCTACACCTTC. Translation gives CASSFSVANYGYTF.

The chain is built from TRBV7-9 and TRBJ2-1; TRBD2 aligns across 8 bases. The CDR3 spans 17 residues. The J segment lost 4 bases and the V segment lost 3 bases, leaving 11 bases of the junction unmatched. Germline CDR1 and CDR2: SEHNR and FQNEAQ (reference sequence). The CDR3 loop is CASSFTAGGLVYNEQFF. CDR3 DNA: TGTGCCAGCAGCTTCACCGCGGGAGGACTCGTATACAATGAGCAGTTCTTC.